Listed below are T cell receptor beta chains from one sample, sequenced in a study of T-cell memory formation after mild COVID-19. MiXCR, run by TCRdb on the 5' RACE reads, gives a single entry per CDR3 protein. The sample holds a few hundred thousand distinct CDR3 sequences, approximately 25% seen once. Sequenced: PBMCs or a T cell subset sorted from them (not recorded which). The receptors were sampled from an adult woman who had mild COVID-19 (a few samples of this study predate the infection). Cell type and time point are not known. Each CDR3 is given with its conserved first and last residue. A D gene is named only where the DNA matches it firmly. The size of a clone is reported for some rows only, either as once, few or many, or as a class for expanded clones.

V	J	D	size	DNA	CDR3
TRBV6-5	TRBJ2-3	TRBD2	.	TGTGCCAGCAGTGGGGGGAGGGCACCCACAGATACGCAGTATTTT	CASSGGRAPTDTQYF
TRBV5-1	TRBJ2-7	.	few	TGCGCCAGCAGCTTGGACCGACTTAAGTTCTACGAGCAGTACTTC	CASSLDRLKFYEQYF
TRBV5-1	TRBJ2-5	TRBD1	many	TGCGCCAGCAGCATACAGGGGGAGGAAGAGACCCAGTACTTC	CASSIQGEEETQYF
TRBV7-6	TRBJ2-1	.	few	TGTGCCAGCAGCCAAGGGGGGTCCGTCGATGAGCAGTTCTTC	CASSQGGSVDEQFF
TRBV6-5	TRBJ2-5	TRBD1	.	TGTGCCAGCAGCTCCCCCTGGACAGGGTTGGAGACCCAGTACTTC	CASSSPWTGLETQYF
TRBV7-9	TRBJ2-7	TRBD1	few	TGTGCCAGCAGCTCCGGACAGGGAGGTTTCTACGAGCAGTACTTC	CASSSGQGGFYEQYF
TRBV7-9	TRBJ2-1	TRBD1	.	TGTGCCAGCAGCGGACAGGGGACGATCGATGAGCAGTTCTTC	CASSGQGTIDEQFF
TRBV28	TRBJ1-1	TRBD1	few	TGTGCCAGCAGTTTACCTGGTTTACAGGGGAGCGCTGAAGCTTTCTTT	CASSLPGLQGSAEAFF
TRBV27	TRBJ1-2	TRBD1	few	TGTGCCAGCAGTTTTAACGACAGGGCTTTTGGCTATGGCTACACCTTC	CASSFNDRAFGYGYTF
TRBV7-8	TRBJ1-1	.	.	TGTGCCAGCAGCTTAGCCCCGGGACAACCTGAAGCTTTCTTT	CASSLAPGQPEAFF
TRBV3-1	TRBJ1-1	.	.	TGTGCCAGCAGCCAGTCGGGGGCGAACACTGAAGCTTTCTTT	CASSQSGANTEAFF
TRBV7-3	TRBJ1-5	.	.	TGTGCCAGCAGTCACACAATCCAGCCCCAGCATTTT	CASSHTIQPQHF
TRBV12-3/TRBV12-4	TRBJ1-2	TRBD1	.	TGTGCCAGCAGTTGGGGGACAGGGGGCCAAGGCTACACCTTC	CASSWGTGGQGYTF
TRBV20-1	TRBJ2-7	TRBD2	few	TGCAGTGCGAAACGAGCGGGAGTGTCCTACCACGAGCAGTACTTC	CSAKRAGVSYHEQYF
TRBV27	TRBJ1-4	TRBD1	few	TGTGCCAGCAGTTTAGGACAGGGGTATGAAAAACTGTTTTTT	CASSLGQGYEKLFF
TRBV15	TRBJ1-6	.	few	TGTGCCACCAGCAGAGTTGCACAGGGTTGGGCCCTCCACTTT	CATSRVAQGWALHF
TRBV11-2	TRBJ1-1	.	.	TGTGCCAGCAGCTCCGACGGGGGCGGATACACTGAAGCTTTCTTT	CASSSDGGGYTEAFF
TRBV20-1	TRBJ2-5	TRBD2	few	TGCAGTGCTAGGGGGACTAGCTCCTGGACCCAGTACTTC	CSARGTSSWTQYF
TRBV11-2	TRBJ2-5	TRBD1	.	TGTGCCAGCAGCACACAGGGGGCCCAAGAGACCCAGTACTTC	CASSTQGAQETQYF
TRBV29-1	TRBJ2-3	.	.	TGCAGCGTTGCCCTGGATGGGGCGAGCACGCAGTATTTT	CSVALDGASTQYF
TRBV6-5	TRBJ2-1	.	few	TGTGCCAGCAGTTACTCGGGCACTAATGAGCAGTTCTTC	CASSYSGTNEQFF
TRBV9	TRBJ2-3	.	.	TGTGCCAGCAGCGTAGACGGCCTGGGGACAGATACGCAGTATTTT	CASSVDGLGTDTQYF
TRBV5-1	TRBJ2-1	.	.	TGCGCCAGCAACCTCGACGGTTACAATGAGCAGTTCTTC	CASNLDGYNEQFF
TRBV24-1	TRBJ2-1	TRBD2	.	TGTGCCACCAGTGACCTGGGACTAGCGGGAAGGGATGAGCAGTTCTTC	CATSDLGLAGRDEQFF
TRBV6-1	TRBJ2-7	TRBD1	.	TGTGCCAGCAGCGGTACGGGACAGGGAAAGTACGAGCAGTACTTC	CASSGTGQGKYEQYF
TRBV19	TRBJ2-5	.	many	TGTGCCAGTAGTATAGGACGGGAGACCCAGTACTTC	CASSIGRETQYF
TRBV5-1	TRBJ1-2	.	many	TGCGCCAGCAGCTTGAGGGGTGGCTACACCTTC	CASSLRGGYTF
TRBV12-3/TRBV12-4	TRBJ1-1	.	.	TGTGCCAGCAGTTTAACAGAGTTGAACACTGAAGCTTTCTTT	CASSLTELNTEAFF
TRBV12-3/TRBV12-4	TRBJ2-3	.	few	TGTGCCAGCAGTTTAAGTGTAGATACGCAGTATTTT	CASSLSVDTQYF
TRBV20-1	TRBJ2-3	.	.	TGCAGTGCTAACAGTCTGGGGATGACTAGCACAGATACGCAGTATTTT	CSANSLGMTSTDTQYF
TRBV7-6	TRBJ2-3	TRBD2	.	TGTGCCAGCAGCATCTCTAGCGGGGGAGGCACAGATACGCAGTATTTT	CASSISSGGGTDTQYF
TRBV5-6	TRBJ2-5	.	.	TGTGCCAGCAGCCCCTGGACAGGAGCGGGACAAGAGACCCAGTACTTC	CASSPWTGAGQETQYF